Listed here is a single T cell receptor (beta chain). Its antigen remains unidentified. Qualities for individual bases were not recorded, and no much larger clone is one base off. Reading the germline V gene gives CDR1 SGHTA and CDR2 FQGNSA. The CDR3, cysteine through phenylalanine, is 15 amino acids long. Only the CDR3 portion is preserved as DNA: 45 bases, with reading frame beginning at the first base. The junction shows trimming of 5 bases on V and 3 bases on J, plus 11 bases between the germline ends. This record comes from a study of radiation and T cells in renal cell carcinoma (dated by TCRdb to about 2020). Regarding the complete study: TCR beta sequencing covered roughly 53 samples in total, comprising some 25 tumors and roughly 27 peripheral blood samples. In the 53 samples combined, 4,016,671 unique CDR3 nucleotide sequences were found, encoding 2 million to 3 million unique CDR3 amino acid sequences.

TCR beta libraries were generated from genomic DNA with the immunoSEQ kit, following the manufacturer's recommendations. Library preparation used a first multiplex PCR with proprietary primers, then a second PCR adding unique barcodes, with bead cleanups after each round. Each sample batch included a kit-provided positive control reaction and a negative control reaction. The final libraries underwent checking on an Agilent 4200 TapeStation D1000 ScreenTape, volumetric pooling, and quantification by qPCR. Sequencing was performed on an Illumina NextSeq500 with a MidOutput 150-cycle cartridge, and 156 Read1 and 15 Index1 cycles were run with kit custom primers. The pooled library was loaded at approximately 0.92 pM, and roughly 20% PhiX control was spiked in. As for the original processing: The vendor-processed data were analyzed in R, and a clonotype was defined as all T cells that share the same CDR3 nucleotide sequence. In the clone abundance analyses, frequencies were normalized to the 10,000 most abundant clones in each sample. Public T cell clones, averaging fewer than five per sample, were removed before analysis. Dominant motifs were analyzed with ImmunoMap using the PAM10 matrix, a gap penalty of 30, and a homology threshold of 0.3, and motifs with a cumulative frequency of at least 0.01 were considered dominant. The table was pulled from immuneACCESS by TCRdb, which kept in-frame rearrangements only. Such tables lose some clones; where checked, under half of the loss comes from unresolved V genes, and the rest has no known cause. V, J and clone size are taken as reported in that table, and D and trimming were inferred from the DNA itself. Recorded for this sample are 15,000 to 20,000 clones; roughly 60% of them occurred a single time. The ten largest clones represent about 9.7% of the sample.

General findings and caveats noted by the study authors: Because only small tumor regions of 0.8 to 1 g were available, the study did not capture intratumoral heterogeneity. TCR clonality was higher in irradiated tumors than in controls, as the top 100 clonotypes made up an average of approximately 50% of the repertoire in irradiated tumors compared with around 40% in nephrectomy-only tumors. Irradiated tumors contained more dominant CDR3 motifs, and these motifs occupied a larger share of the repertoire than in control tumors. With a single-armed trial design, the study had no way to address how radiation dose or scheduling affects the TCR repertoire.

The time point tag for this specimen amounts to: tumor resected at nephrectomy. The sample's treatment or condition label, decoded: treatment-naive control, cytoreductive nephrectomy. The control tumors were taken from treatment-naive renal cell carcinoma patients who had cytoreductive nephrectomy with no earlier radiation. Renal cell carcinoma with clear cell pathology was present in all patients. Control tumors used for TCR sequencing came from a handful of females and some eleven males, resected 2011 to 2014, with median age roughly 55 years (range roughly 40 to 82). The tumors were dissociated mechanically, digested with collagenase/hyaluronidase at 37 degrees C, processed in gentleMACS C tubes, and kept in liquid nitrogen. Genomic DNA for TCR sequencing was prepared using the QIAamp DNA Blood Mini Kit (Qiagen). Only samples passing all quality control checks were included in the analyses.

The sequencing used tumor tissue, collected from a patient whose treatment was nephrectomy without radiotherapy. The sequence is built from TRBV7-2 and TRBJ1-6, with the D gene uncertain. The source is a middle-aged man with renal cell carcinoma. The nucleotide sequence is given as TGTGCCAGCAGCGCCCCGGGAAGCTATAATTCACCCCTCCACTTT. This codes for CASSAPGSYNSPLHF.